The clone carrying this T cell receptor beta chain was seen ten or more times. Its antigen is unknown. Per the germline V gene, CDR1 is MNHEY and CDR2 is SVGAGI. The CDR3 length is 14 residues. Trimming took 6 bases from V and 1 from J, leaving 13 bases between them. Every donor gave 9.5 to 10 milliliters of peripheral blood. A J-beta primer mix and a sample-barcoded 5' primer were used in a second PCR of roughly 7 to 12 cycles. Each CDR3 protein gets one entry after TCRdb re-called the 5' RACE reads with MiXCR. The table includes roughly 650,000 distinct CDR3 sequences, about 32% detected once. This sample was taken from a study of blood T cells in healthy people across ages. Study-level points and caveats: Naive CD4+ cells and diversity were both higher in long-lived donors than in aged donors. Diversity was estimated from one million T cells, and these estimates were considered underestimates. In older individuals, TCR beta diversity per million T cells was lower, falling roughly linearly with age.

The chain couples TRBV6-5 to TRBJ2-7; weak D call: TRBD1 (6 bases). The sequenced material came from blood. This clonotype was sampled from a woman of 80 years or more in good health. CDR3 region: CASSRDTVSYEQYF. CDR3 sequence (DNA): TGTGCCAGCAGCCGGGACACAGTTTCCTACGAGCAGTACTTC.